Given below is one TCR beta chain in context. These data belong to a study of beta chain features in type 1 diabetes. Stem cell-like memory, regulatory, central memory and naive CD4+ cells were sorted via CD45RO/CCR7/CD25/CD127/CD95/CD27. CDR1 SNHLY and CDR2 FYNNEI come from the germline V gene. Deletions cut 7 bases from V and 3 bases from J, with 13 bases between. This CDR3 has 13 residues. The sequenced template was cDNA made from the entire isolated RNA. TCRdb's copy holds only in-frame clones and misses some; the assay was immunoSEQ multiplex PCR. The data contain roughly 370,000 clones, over 11% of them singletons.

The genes are TRBV2 and TRBJ2-7, with D maybe TRBD2 (5 bases). This receptor was taken from a man aged 25 to 40 in good health. Sequencing was carried out using naive CD4+ T cells from blood. The CDR3 protein is CASTVADYYEQYV. CDR3 coding DNA: TGTGCCAGCACGGTGGCAGACTACTACGAGCAGTACGTC.